This T cell receptor (beta chain) comes out of a study of T cells in Graves' hyperthyroidism and ophthalmopathy. V shed 5 bases and J shed 5 bases, with 11 bases lying between them. The germline gives CDR1 SGHTA, CDR2 FQGTGA. The CDR3 runs to 13 residues. The TCR beta CDR3 regions underwent amplification using RNA transcripts as the source. HTBI primers were used for first-round RT-PCR of the TCR CDR3. TCRdb re-analysed the multiplex PCR reads in MiXCR, keeping a single row per CDR3 protein. The table lists about 600,000 distinct CDR3 sequences, around 15% of them singletons, with more than 3% in the top ten.

The rearrangement links TRBV7-3 to TRBJ2-3; D gene unclear. Material: blood. This TCR derives from a woman in her forties with Graves' ophthalmopathy. For the CDR3, the DNA is TGTGCCAGCAGCCCTGCGACGGGAGATACGCAGTATTTT. This sequence encodes CASSPATGDTQYF.